The 10 T cell receptor beta chains below all came from one sample that was sequenced in a study of PD-1 blockade in classical Hodgkin lymphoma. The method was immunoSEQ multiplex PCR; TCRdb's version includes in-frame clones alone and lacks a portion of them. This table has about 5,000 clones, over 55% appearing once. Time point given: cycle 4 day 1 (C4D1), after more than five weeks of nivolumab. Every single patient, without exception, relapsed after autologous stem cell transplantation, and brentuximab vedotin exposure varied. Sample: peripheral blood mononuclear cells (PBMCs), taken before the fourth cycle of nivolumab. Source of these receptors: a human donor with classical Hodgkin lymphoma.

This clone was counted once. The chain joins TRBV4-3 to TRBJ2-2; TRBD2 matches at 14 bases. V shed 2 bases, J shed 6 bases, and the junction held 8 bases outside the gene matches. CDR1 is LGHNA, CDR2 YSLEER, per germline. The CDR3 consists of 18 residues. This CDR3 reads CASSQIPRLAGGPGELFF. As DNA, the CDR3 is TGCGCCAGCAGCCAAATTCCCCGACTAGCGGGAGGGCCCGGGGAGCTGTTTTTT.

This clone was seen a single time. The CDR3 sequence: CASSTGQGRSYEQYF. For the CDR3, the DNA is TGTGCCAGTAGTACCGGACAGGGGAGGTCCTACGAGCAGTACTTC. The chain combines TRBV19 with TRBJ2-7; 9 positions match TRBD1. This CDR3 is built from 15 residues. V lost 4 bases, J lost 1 base, and 5 bases stayed unmatched. CDR1 is LNHDA, CDR2 SQIVND, per germline (reference sequence).

The CDR3 is CAIAELGRNSPLHF. In DNA, the CDR3 is TGTGCCATCGCTGAGTTGGGACGAAATTCACCCCTCCACTTT. This chain links TRBV6-5 with TRBJ1-6; a possible D gene is TRBD1 (5 bases). Trimming stripped 10 bases from V and 7 bases from J, with 17 bases between. Germline CDR1 MNHEY, CDR2 SVGAGI. The CDR3 totals 14 residues.

This clone was observed once. V is TRBV28 and J is TRBJ2-5, with D perhaps being TRBD1 or TRBD2 (5 bases each). The end of the DNA aligns better with TRBJ2-7, so the J call may be wrong. The CDR3 has 15 residues. CDR1 and CDR2 (germline): MDHEN, SYDVKM. CDR3 region: CASSLATLEGNEQYF. CDR3 in DNA: TGTGCCAGCAGTTTGGCTACCTTAGAGGGGAACGAGCAGTACTTC.

This clone was observed a few times. This chain connects TRBV11-2 to TRBJ2-7, with TRBD2 as a possible D gene (5 bases). Germline V gene sequence: CDR1 SGHAT, CDR2 FQNNGV. Trimming removed 2 bases from V and 6 bases from J, with 14 bases in between. The CDR3 has 14 amino acids. The CDR3 DNA follows: TGTGCCAGCAGCTTATATCCGGGATCAACCGAGCAGTACTTC. Translated: CASSLYPGSTEQYF.

The chain uses TRBV18 and TRBJ2-7, with TRBD2 matching 11 bases. CDR1 KGHSH and CDR2 LQKENI come from the germline V gene. This CDR3 is 15 amino acids long. With V trimmed by 3 bases and J by 2 bases, 3 bases remained unmatched. CDR3 amino acids: CASSPGLAVAYEQYF. In DNA, the CDR3 is TGTGCCAGCTCACCGGGACTAGCGGTGGCCTACGAGCAGTACTTC.

The chain has TRBV7-2 and TRBJ2-7; D is perhaps TRBD2 (6 bases). Trimming took 1 base from V and 3 from J, leaving 16 bases between them. CDR3 size: 16 residues. The germline CDR1 and CDR2 sequences are SGHTA and FQGNSA. CDR3 bases: TGTGCCAGCAGCTTAGAGACTACTAGCAGATTCTACGAGCAGTACTTC. Translated, it gives CASSLETTSRFYEQYF.

This clone was seen only a few times. V usage is TRBV7-9 and J usage is TRBJ1-4, with a weak D call TRBD1 (5 bases). Germline V lookup: CDR1 SEHNR, CDR2 FQNEAQ (reference sequence). The CDR3 runs 13 residues. V was clipped by 3 bases and J by 8 bases, with 10 bases between them. CDR3 nucleotide sequence: TGTGCCAGCAGCTTTCGGGGGGACGAAAAACTGTTTTTT. Protein: CASSFRGDEKLFF. Full variable domain (outside the CDR3, taken from reference TRBV7-9 and TRBJ1-4): DTGVSQNPRHKITKRGQNVTFRCDPISEHNRLYWYRQTLGQGPEFLTYFQNEAQLEKSRLLSDRFSAERPKGSFSTLEIQRTEQGDSAMYLCASSFRGDEKLFFGSGTQLSVL.

The CDR3 here is CASSLQGGGEKLFF. The DNA of the CDR3 is TGTGCCAGCAGTTTACAGGGGGGAGGCGAAAAACTGTTTTTT. The chain joins TRBV28 to TRBJ1-4, with 7 bases that match TRBD1. This CDR3 spans 14 amino acids. Germline CDR1 is MDHEN and CDR2 is SYDVKM. Germline trimming cut 2 bases from V and 8 bases from J; bases unmatched to any gene: 5.

The chain employs TRBV4-3 and TRBJ1-5; maybe TRBD1 (5 bases). There are 19 residues in the CDR3. Looked up from germline, CDR1 is LGHNA and CDR2 is YSLEER. The V gene lost 0 bases and the J gene lost 4 bases, with 22 bases spanning the gap. The chain's CDR3 is CASSQDPAGTMLRNQPQHF. CDR3 coding DNA: TGCGCCAGCAGCCAAGATCCTGCAGGGACCATGCTCAGGAATCAGCCCCAGCATTTT.